These 20 T cell receptor beta chains were all obtained from the same sample, sequenced in a study of cytomegalovirus exposure and HLA in healthy donors (dated by TCRdb to 2016 to 2017). Receptor libraries were prepared by the immunoSEQ multiplex PCR assay. A mixture of 60 forward primers for TCR Vbeta segments and 13 reverse primers for TCR Jbeta segments was used in the multiplex PCR. Not all clones reach the TCRdb copy of this immuneACCESS table, which keeps in-frame sequences only. Checked studies attribute under half of the gap to unresolved V genes and leave the rest unexplained. The sample table records 170,000 or so clones; less than 90% of these occur just once. The ten largest clones add up to around 1.6% of the sample. The material sequenced was PBMCs. The receptors here all came from a man aged 50 to 60 in good health and CMV-seronegative.

This clone came up a few times. This rearrangement joins TRBV19 to TRBJ2-1; 12 bases agree with TRBD2. This CDR3 spans 18 amino acids. Germline trimming cut 6 bases from V and 7 bases from J; bases unmatched to any gene: 16. Per germline, CDR1 LNHDA and CDR2 SQIVND (reference sequence). The CDR3, as DNA: TGTGCCAGTAGCCCAGGGCTAGCGGGGGGGCCGATTCAGAATGAGCAGTTCTTC. Translated, it gives CASSPGLAGGPIQNEQFF.

The chain carries TRBV6-5 and TRBJ2-7; 14 nucleotides match TRBD2. After removal of 2 bases from V and 6 bases from J, the junction contained 6 bases not matched to a gene. The CDR3 length is 16 residues. The germline V gene has CDR1 MNHEY and CDR2 SVGAGI. The CDR3 bases are TGTGCCAGCAGTTACCGGGGACTAGCGGGAGAGGGCGAGCAGTACTTC. This sequence encodes CASSYRGLAGEGEQYF.

The rearrangement links TRBV5-1 to TRBJ1-3, with a tentative D call TRBD1 (6 bases). This CDR3 contains 18 residues. The V end lost 0 bases, the J end lost 3 bases, and 19 bases lay between the germline ends. Germline V gives CDR1 SGHRS, CDR2 YFSETQ. The CDR3 region is CASSLEQGKGVGGNTIYF. The CDR3 DNA reads as TGCGCCAGCAGCTTGGAACAGGGTAAAGGAGTGGGTGGAAACACCATATATTTT.

The chain is built from TRBV18 and TRBJ1-5; 9 positions agree with TRBD1. CDR3 length: 15 amino acids. V lost 6 bases and J lost 3; bases outside the gene matches: 6. Germline V gives CDR1 KGHSH, CDR2 LQKENI. CDR3 sequence (DNA): TGTGCCAGCTCTGCAGGGGACAGGGACAATCAGCCCCAGCATTTT. Amino acid sequence: CASSAGDRDNQPQHF.

The chain has TRBV6-4 and TRBJ2-2; 14 bases match TRBD2. Trimming took 6 bases from V and 7 from J; bases not matched to a gene: 10. The CDR3 consists of 17 residues. CDR1 MRHNA and CDR2 SNTAGT come from the germline V gene. CDR3 sequence (DNA): TGTGCCAGCAGGGGACTAGCGGGAGCGTCGTCCGGCGGGGAGCTGTTTTTT. Translation gives CASRGLAGASSGGELFF.

This rearrangement joins TRBV10-3 to TRBJ2-7; 9 bases fit TRBD1. The CDR3 contains 15 residues. CDR1 is ENHRY, CDR2 SYGVKD, per germline. Trimming removed 0 bases from V and 4 bases from J; junction bases left unmatched: 4. The CDR3 nucleotides are TGTGCCATCAGTGAGTCTGGGACAGGGCGGTACGAGCAGTACTTC. Translation gives CAISESGTGRYEQYF.

This clone was counted a single time. The chain links TRBV5-4 to TRBJ2-5, with 11 bases that match TRBD1. After removal of 3 bases from V and 5 bases from J, the junction contained 9 bases not matched to a gene. This CDR3 is 16 amino acids long. CDR1 and CDR2 from the germline V gene are SGHNT and YYREEE (reference sequence). Written as DNA, the CDR3 is TGTGCCAGCAGCTATGCCGGGACAGGGGGAAGGGAGACCCAGTACTTC. Protein product: CASSYAGTGGRETQYF.

The V and J genes are TRBV5-1 and TRBJ2-1; 8 bases agree with TRBD1. V was pared by 7 bases and J by 7 bases, with 10 bases of the junction left unmatched. Per germline, CDR1 SGHRS and CDR2 YFSETQ. This CDR3 is 14 amino acids long. The CDR3 spells CASGSAGGLNEQFF. CDR3 nucleotide sequence: TGCGCCAGCGGGTCGGCAGGGGGCTTAAATGAGCAGTTCTTC.

CDR3 DNA: TGTGCCAGTAGTACGAGGACAGATACGCAGTATTTT. Its protein is CASSTRTDTQYF. The chain uses TRBV19 and TRBJ2-3, with D unresolved. Trimming stripped 4 bases from V and 3 bases from J, with 5 bases between. The CDR3 has 12 amino acids. Germline CDR1 and CDR2: LNHDA and SQIVND (reference sequence). Full variable domain (rest looked up from reference TRBV19 and TRBJ2-3): DGGITQSPKYLFRKEGQNVTLSCEQNLNHDAMYWYRQDPGQGLRLIYYSQIVNDFQKGDIAEGYSVSREKKESFPLTVTSAQKNPTAFYLCASSTRTDTQYFGPGTRLTVL.

The chain employs TRBV7-9 and TRBJ1-5; D gene ambiguous. CDR1 and CDR2 (germline): SEHNR, FQNEAQ (reference sequence). This CDR3 has 13 residues. The V end lost 1 base, the J end lost 6 bases, and 7 bases lay between the germline ends. Written as DNA, the CDR3 is TGTGCCAGCAGCTTAGACTCTTCTCAGCCCCAGCATTTT. Encoded protein: CASSLDSSQPQHF. Full variable domain (remainder filled in from reference TRBV7-9 and TRBJ1-5): DTGVSQNPRHKITKRGQNVTFRCDPISEHNRLYWYRQTLGQGPEFLTYFQNEAQLEKSRLLSDRFSAERPKGSFSTLEIQRTEQGDSAMYLCASSLDSSQPQHFGDGTRLSIL.

This chain connects TRBV5-1 to TRBJ1-1; perhaps TRBD1 as D (5 bases). Trimming left V 4 bases short and J 5 bases short, with 18 bases between. CDR3 length: 15 amino acids. The V gene's germline CDR1 is SGHRS and CDR2 YFSETQ. CDR3 protein: CASSPEPGVRTEAFF. The CDR3 nucleotides read TGCGCCAGCAGCCCAGAACCGGGGGTAAGGACTGAAGCTTTCTTT.

This chain joins TRBV7-2 and TRBJ2-3; D ambiguous. Looked up from germline, CDR1 is SGHTA and CDR2 is FQGNSA. The CDR3 consists of 17 residues. Trimming stripped 6 bases from V and 0 bases from J, with 19 bases between. CDR3 sequence: CASRRLANQISTDTQYF. The DNA for the CDR3 is TGTGCCAGCAGGCGGCTGGCTAACCAAATTAGCACAGATACGCAGTATTTT.

The count of this clone is one. This chain links TRBV10-1 with TRBJ1-5, with 12 bases identical to TRBD1. There are 18 residues in the CDR3. The trim removed 2 bases at V and 0 bases at J, leaving 5 bases unmatched. Germline CDR1 is WNHNN and CDR2 is SYGVQD (reference sequence). The CDR3 DNA follows: TGCGCCAGCAGTGAGGTGGGACAGGGGGCGTATAGCAATCAGCCCCAGCATTTT. It codes for CASSEVGQGAYSNQPQHF.

The sample holds a few counts of this clone. This rearrangement joins TRBV18 to TRBJ1-1; D is perhaps TRBD1 (5 bases). With 4 bases removed from V and 3 bases from J, the gap between germline ends came to 9 bases. The CDR3 has 13 residues. Germline CDR1 is KGHSH and CDR2 is LQKENI. CDR3 residues: CASSQLRDTEAFF. CDR3 bases: TGTGCCAGCTCACAACTCAGGGACACTGAAGCTTTCTTT.

The table lists this clone with a count of one. In nucleotides, the CDR3 is TGCAGCGTTGTAACGGGGTCCGAAGATACGCAGTATTTT. The encoded protein is CSVVTGSEDTQYF. The gene calls are TRBV29-1 and TRBJ2-3, with D maybe TRBD2 (5 bases). The germline V and J ends were trimmed by 4 bases and 5 bases, with 13 bases remaining between them. The CDR3 sequence is 13 residues long. Germline CDR1 reads SQVTM; CDR2 reads ANQGSEA.

The CDR3 here is CASSPGLNSGNTIYF. The CDR3 nucleotides are TGTGCCAGCAGCCCCGGACTGAACTCTGGAAACACCATATATTTT. This chain links TRBV9 with TRBJ1-3; no definite D call. The germline gives CDR1 SGDLS, CDR2 YYNGEE. The CDR3 runs to 15 residues. V was cut by 4 bases and J by 0 bases, with 11 bases left in between.

This clone was seen only a few times. In DNA, the CDR3 is TGTGCCAGCAGGGCCAGGGGGCTAGACTATGGCTACACCTTC. Translation gives CASRARGLDYGYTF. The J gene is TRBJ1-2, the V gene TRBV27; 8 bases map to TRBD1. The germline V gene has CDR1 MNHEY and CDR2 SMNVEV (reference sequence). V trimming: 6 bases; J trimming: 3 bases; junction bases outside the gene matches: 6. The CDR3 totals 14 residues.

The chain combines TRBV6-1 with TRBJ2-1; D not resolved. Germline V CDR1 and CDR2: MNHNS, SASEGT. The CDR3 covers 14 residues. Trimming left V 1 base short and J 4 bases short, with 8 bases between. The CDR3 sequence: CASSEESRYNEQFF. CDR3 coding DNA: TGTGCCAGCAGTGAAGAGTCTAGGTACAATGAGCAGTTCTTC.

This chain links TRBV10-3 with TRBJ1-2, with TRBD1 matching 7 bases. Germline V lookup: CDR1 ENHRY, CDR2 SYGVKD. The CDR3 extends over 12 amino acids. V was pared by 4 bases and J by 7 bases, with 3 bases of the junction left unmatched. The CDR3 bases are TGTGCCATCAGTGGACAGGGAGTTGGCTACACCTTC. Its translation: CAISGQGVGYTF.

The V gene is TRBV6-1, the J gene TRBJ2-5; 9 nucleotides line up with TRBD1. The J call is uncertain, as TRBJ2-7 better fits the DNA end. The length of the CDR3 is 13 residues. Germline loops: CDR1 MNHNS, CDR2 SASEGT. CDR3 sequence: CASTRQGGYEQYF. The CDR3 DNA is TGTGCCAGCACCCGACAGGGGGGTTACGAGCAGTACTTC.